The clone carrying this TCR beta chain was observed at least ten times. Its specificity is unknown. This CDR3 has 12 residues. V lost 3 bases to trimming and J lost 5 bases, with 7 bases between them. The use of a sample-barcoded 5' primer and a J-beta primer mix characterized a second PCR of roughly 6 to 11 cycles. Using its own MiXCR run on the 5' RACE reads, TCRdb lists one record per CDR3 protein. Here the sample spans roughly 1,100,000 distinct CDR3 sequences, about 23% being singletons. The data stem from a study of blood T cells in healthy people across ages. Study-wide points: Long-lived donors exceeded aged donors in naive CD4+ cells and diversity.

These data were also filed under a second study, of T cells of mothers and their children.

This sequence was found in a girl aged 2 to 10 in good health. The V and J genes are TRBV12-3 or TRBV12-4 and TRBJ1-1, with D unresolved. Sequenced input: blood. The CDR3 sequence: CASSLLGTEAFF. CDR3 bases: TGTGCCAGCAGTTTGTTGGGGACTGAAGCTTTCTTT.